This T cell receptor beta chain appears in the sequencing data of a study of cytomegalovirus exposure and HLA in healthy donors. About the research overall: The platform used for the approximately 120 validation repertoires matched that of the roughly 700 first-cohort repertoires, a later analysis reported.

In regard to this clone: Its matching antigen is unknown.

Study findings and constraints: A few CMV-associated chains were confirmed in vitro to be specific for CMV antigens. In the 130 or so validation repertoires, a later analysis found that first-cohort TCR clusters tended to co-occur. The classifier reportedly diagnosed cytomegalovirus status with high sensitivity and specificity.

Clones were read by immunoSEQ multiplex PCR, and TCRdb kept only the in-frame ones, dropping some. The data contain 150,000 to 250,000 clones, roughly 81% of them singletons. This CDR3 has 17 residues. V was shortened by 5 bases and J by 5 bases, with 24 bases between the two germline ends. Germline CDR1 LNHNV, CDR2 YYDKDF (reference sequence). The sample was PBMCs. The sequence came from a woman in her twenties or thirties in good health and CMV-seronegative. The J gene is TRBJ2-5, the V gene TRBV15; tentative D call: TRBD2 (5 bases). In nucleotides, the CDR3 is TGTGCCACCAGCGTGAGGTCAGCGGACGTAGGGTTGGAGACCCAGTACTTC. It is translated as CATSVRSADVGLETQYF.